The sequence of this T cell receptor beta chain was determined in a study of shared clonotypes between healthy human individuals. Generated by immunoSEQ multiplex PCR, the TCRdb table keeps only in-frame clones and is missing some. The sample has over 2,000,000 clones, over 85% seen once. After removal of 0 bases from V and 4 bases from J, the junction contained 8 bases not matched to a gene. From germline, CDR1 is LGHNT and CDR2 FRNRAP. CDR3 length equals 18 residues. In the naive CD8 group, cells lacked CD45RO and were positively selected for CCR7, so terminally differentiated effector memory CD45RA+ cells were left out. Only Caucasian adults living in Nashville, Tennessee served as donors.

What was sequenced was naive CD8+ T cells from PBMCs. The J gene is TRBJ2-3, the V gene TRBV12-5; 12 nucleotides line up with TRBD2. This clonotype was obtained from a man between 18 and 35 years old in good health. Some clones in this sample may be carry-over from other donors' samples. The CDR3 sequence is CASGLVQASGRVADTQYF. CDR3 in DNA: TGTGCTAGTGGTTTGGTACAAGCTAGCGGGAGGGTCGCAGATACGCAGTATTTT.